These 10 T cell receptor beta chains originate from one sample sequenced in a study of cytomegalovirus exposure and HLA in healthy donors. The PCR had 60 Vbeta and 13 Jbeta primers. Method: immunoSEQ multiplex PCR; TCRdb's copy keeps in-frame clones and lacks some. The sample includes 100,000 to 150,000 clones, 83% of them seen just once. Sequencing was performed on PBMCs. Receptor source: a man between 18 and 35 years old in good health and CMV-seropositive.

The V and J genes are TRBV19 and TRBJ2-7, with a weak D call TRBD2 (6 bases). V lost 1 base and J 6 bases, leaving 13 bases between the germline ends. The CDR3 totals 14 residues. From germline, CDR1 is LNHDA and CDR2 SQIVND (reference sequence). DNA for the CDR3: TGTGCCAGTAGTATAGGGGACTCCCTCCCCGAGCAGTACTTC. Translated, it gives CASSIGDSLPEQYF.

The V and J genes are TRBV5-1 and TRBJ2-5; possible D gene TRBD2, 7 bases. V lost 2 bases and J lost 0, with 11 bases in between. CDR3 length: 15 residues. The germline gives CDR1 SGHRS, CDR2 YFSETQ. CDR3 sequence reads: CASSFEGGYQETQYF. The CDR3 DNA follows: TGCGCCAGCAGCTTTGAGGGGGGGTACCAAGAGACCCAGTACTTC.

The chain recombines TRBV2 with TRBJ2-3, with 7 bases fitting TRBD2. V was clipped by 6 bases and J by 2 bases; unmatched bases: 8. Looked up from germline, CDR1 is SNHLY and CDR2 is FYNNEI. The length of the CDR3 is 15 residues. In nucleotides, the CDR3 is TGTGCCAGCAGAGAAAGCGGGGCCTACACAGATACGCAGTATTTT. It is translated as CASRESGAYTDTQYF.

The DNA of the CDR3 is TGCGCCAGCAGCTTGGGGACTAGCAGCCTCACAGATACGCAGTATTTT. Amino acid sequence: CASSLGTSSLTDTQYF. V is TRBV5-1 and J is TRBJ2-3; 8 bases map to TRBD2. Germline CDR1 reads SGHRS; CDR2 reads YFSETQ. J gave up 2 bases and V 0 bases, and 5 bases lay outside the gene matches. This CDR3 contains 16 residues.

This clone was picked up one time. The DNA for the CDR3 is TGTGCCACCAGCACCCTCGACAGGGGTGAAGTGAACACCGGGGAGCTGTTTTTT. This encodes CATSTLDRGEVNTGELFF. The chain joins TRBV15 to TRBJ2-2, with 8 bases that match TRBD1. This CDR3 contains 18 residues. V dropped 4 bases and J dropped 1; count of bases not matched to a gene: 11. Germline V gene lookup returns CDR1 LNHNV and CDR2 YYDKDF (reference sequence).

The rearrangement uses TRBV5-6 and TRBJ2-2, with D perhaps matching TRBD1 (6 bases). The ends were cut back, 3 bases at V and 7 bases at J, with 19 bases in the middle. This CDR3 is 16 amino acids long. The germline V gene has CDR1 SGHDT and CDR2 YYEEEE. CDR3 loop: CASSSIGWGRDGELFF. In DNA, the CDR3 is TGTGCCAGCAGCTCCATCGGGTGGGGGCGAGACGGGGAGCTGTTTTTT.

V is TRBV25-1 and J is TRBJ2-3, with 9 bases aligning to TRBD1. The germline gives CDR1 MGHDK, CDR2 SYGVNS. This CDR3 has 15 residues. The ends lost 3 bases at V and 4 bases at J; junction bases unmatched: 5. For the CDR3, the DNA is TGTGCCAGCAGTGATTGGACAGGGGAATCAGATACGCAGTATTTT. Translation: CASSDWTGESDTQYF.

CDR3 region: CASSLADRPFYEQYF. DNA of the CDR3: TGTGCCAGCAGCCTGGCGGACAGGCCCTTCTACGAGCAGTACTTC. The chain joins TRBV5-5 to TRBJ2-7; 7 nucleotides line up with TRBD1. The CDR3 has 15 residues. Germline V gives CDR1 SGHKS, CDR2 YYEKEE (reference sequence). V shed 4 bases, J shed 3 bases, and the junction held 10 bases outside the gene matches.

The chain links TRBV15 to TRBJ2-5; D possibly corresponds to TRBD1 (5 bases). Germline values: CDR1 LNHNV, CDR2 YYDKDF (reference sequence). Trimming took off 2 bases at V and 1 base at J, with 11 bases between the two ends. CDR3 length equals 15 residues. The CDR3: CATSRLLRGQETQYF. The CDR3 DNA follows: TGTGCCACCAGCAGACTCCTTAGGGGCCAAGAGACCCAGTACTTC.

This clone came up once. The chain couples TRBV10-1 to TRBJ1-1, with a weak D call TRBD1 (6 bases). The V and J ends lost 1 base and 6 bases respectively, with 9 bases between them. Germline V gives CDR1 WNHNN, CDR2 SYGVQD (reference sequence). There are 13 residues in the CDR3. The CDR3 DNA follows: TGCGCCAGCAGTGAGTACCAGGGGTCTGAAGCTTTCTTT. This sequence encodes CASSEYQGSEAFF.